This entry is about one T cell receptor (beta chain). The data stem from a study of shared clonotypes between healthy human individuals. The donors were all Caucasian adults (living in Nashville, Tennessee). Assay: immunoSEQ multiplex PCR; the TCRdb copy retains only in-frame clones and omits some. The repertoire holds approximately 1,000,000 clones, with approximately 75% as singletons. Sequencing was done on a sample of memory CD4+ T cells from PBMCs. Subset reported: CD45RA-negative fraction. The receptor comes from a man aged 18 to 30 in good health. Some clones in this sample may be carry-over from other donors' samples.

CDR3 loop: CASSAPGDRGHGQPQHF. The CDR3 DNA reads TGTGCCAGCAGTGCTCCAGGGGACAGGGGGCATGGTCAGCCCCAGCATTTT. The V call is TRBV28, the J call TRBJ1-5; 12 nucleotides align to TRBD1. Germline assignment: CDR1 MDHEN and CDR2 SYDVKM. The CDR3 totals 17 residues. V dropped 5 bases and J dropped 6; count of bases not matched to a gene: 11.